The entry below describes one T cell receptor (beta chain). The sample is drawn from a study of identical twins. The V and J ends lost 3 bases and 2 bases respectively, with 10 bases between them. This CDR3 spans 14 amino acids. Germline V gene sequence: CDR1 DFQATT, CDR2 SNEGSKA (reference sequence). The cDNA had a unique molecular identifier and a template-switch universal primer site. TCRdb recomputed calls from the 5' RACE reads with MiXCR, one row per CDR3 protein. The sample holds hundreds of thousands of distinct CDR3 sequences; approximately 13% are singletons and the top ten take 1.5% to 2%. This same sample was also taken into another study, of yellow fever vaccine responses in identical twins.

The chain is built from TRBV20-1 and TRBJ2-2; D is perhaps TRBD1 (5 bases). The receptor's source is a young woman in good health. What was sequenced was PBMCs. The CDR3 region has the DNA TGCAGTGCTAGTTTGGGGCACAACACCGGGGAGCTGTTTTTT. Amino acid sequence: CSASLGHNTGELFF.